Listed below are T cell receptor beta chains from one sample, sequenced in a study of blood T cell repertoires in COVID-19. The assay was immunoSEQ multiplex PCR, and TCRdb's table has in-frame clones only and misses some. This sample has around 170,000 clones, with roughly 70% found just once. Material for sequencing was peripheral blood. The receptors originated from a woman aged 80 or over with acute or convalescent COVID-19. Each CDR3 is given with its conserved first and last residue. A D gene is named only where the DNA matches it firmly. Size is omitted from some rows. Given values are once, few, many or a class for expanded clones.

cdr3_aa	clone_size	d_call	v_call
CASSPGTGKLEAFF	.	TRBD1	TRBV10-1
CASSIQGWNNQPQHF	.	.	TRBV19
CASSNPGERNIQYF	.	.	TRBV19
CASSFLDRIYNEQFF	.	.	TRBV6-2/TRBV6-3
CASSLGTSGSPYNEQFF	.	TRBD2	TRBV7-2
CASSLGLAEGLEQYF	.	TRBD2	TRBV5-1
CASSPRLLSGRAADTQYF	.	TRBD2	TRBV9
CASSPTGLRTPKIAKNIQYF	.	.	TRBV28
CASSKTEKNTEAFF	.	.	TRBV6-5
CASSLDPWVGGQEETQYF	.	.	TRBV7-8
CASSPPGGRLETQYF	.	TRBD2	TRBV19
CSGGKTGESEAFF	.	TRBD1	TRBV29-1
CAISGGPGLAGVGAGPDTQYF	.	TRBD2	TRBV10-3
CASISTGADYNEQFF	.	TRBD1	TRBV28
CASSLAGVTYEQYF	.	.	TRBV7-9
CASSEGSSGQETQYF	.	.	TRBV10-1
CASKPGLEGLNEQFF	.	TRBD2	TRBV3-1/TRBV3-2
CASSFYGGGTSRYNEQFF	.	TRBD2	TRBV28
CASSSYRAGELFF	few	.	TRBV12-3/TRBV12-4
CAWSATGPEGYTF	.	TRBD1	TRBV30
CASSLGGAGHYEQYF	.	.	TRBV5-4
CASSERPSAEQFF	.	.	TRBV2
CASSVAEGSTDTQYF	.	.	TRBV9
CASSFLTEAFF	.	.	TRBV7-9
CASSFGGTFYEQYF	.	.	TRBV5-8
CASSYTTHGGVGYTF	.	.	TRBV6-5
CASSHVYRGRETQYF	.	TRBD1	TRBV3-1/TRBV3-2
CASSSRLAGNSYNEQFF	.	TRBD2	TRBV28
CASSDQQVEAGNTIYF	once	.	TRBV3-1/TRBV3-2
CASSLAGSYYEQYF	.	.	TRBV5-6
CAWSGVSRGTEAFF	few	.	TRBV30
CASSPLGRGQETQYF	.	TRBD2	TRBV27
CASSAGGGQGQETQYF	few	TRBD2	TRBV6-1